This T cell receptor (beta chain) was retrieved from a study of OX40 agonist ivuxolimab in advanced cancers. Overall study: Every patient in dose escalation had hepatocellular carcinoma, melanoma, renal cell or head and neck cancer. Three individuals attained partial responses, comprising one hepatocellular carcinoma case and two cutaneous melanoma cases.

Clones were read by immunoSEQ multiplex PCR, and TCRdb kept only the in-frame ones, dropping some. The sample shows around 70,000 clones, 88% of them seen only once. The sample here was CD4+ or CD8+ T cells sorted from blood, taken in a trial of the OX40 agonist ivuxolimab. The TCR originated in an adult with an advanced solid tumor such as melanoma, head and neck, liver or kidney cancer.

The CDR3 protein is CASSKAGNTQYF. The CDR3 bases are TGTGCCAGCAGCAAAGCAGGGAATACGCAGTATTTT. V usage is TRBV11-1 and J usage is TRBJ2-3; D is possibly TRBD1 (5 bases). The CDR3 has 12 residues. Between the trimmed V and J ends, which lost 5 bases and 7 bases, there was a span of 10 bases. Germline assignment: CDR1 SGHAT and CDR2 FQDESV (reference sequence).